This T cell receptor (beta chain) emerged from a study of blood T cell repertoires in COVID-19. Assay: immunoSEQ multiplex PCR; the TCRdb copy retains only in-frame clones and omits some. The repertoire holds tens of thousands of clones, about four fifths seen once, with over 25% in the top ten. The CDR3 is 16 amino acids. Germline CDR1 reads MDHEN; CDR2 reads SYDVKM. Trimming took 5 bases from V and 2 from J; bases not matched to a gene: 5. This chain joins TRBV28 and TRBJ2-6, with 8 bases fitting TRBD1. This clonotype originated in a man aged 65 to 79 with acute or convalescent COVID-19. Source material: peripheral blood. The CDR3 DNA follows: TGTGCCAGCAGTACTCAGGGGGCGGCTGGGGCCAACGTCCTGACTTTC. This translates into CASSTQGAAGANVLTF.